This TCR beta chain was recorded in a study of radiotherapy plus CTLA-4 blockade in lung cancer. Study background: Objective responses emerged in around a sixth of patients, and roughly 32% attained disease control.

Method: immunoSEQ multiplex PCR; TCRdb's copy keeps in-frame clones and lacks some. The sample consists of about 73,000 clones, around 86% of them appearing once. Each patient with chemo-refractory metastatic non-small-cell lung cancer was treated with focal radiation plus CTLA-4 blockade using ipilimumab. As concerns this clone: Its antigen is as yet unknown.

Overall study results and limits: Blood-borne expansion of tumor-derived TCR clones followed radiotherapy plus ipilimumab. Early clone dynamics of blood T cells, plus interferon-beta, reportedly predicted response best.

The CDR3 runs to 14 residues. V was cut by 3 bases and J by 6 bases, with 14 bases left in between. Germline CDR1 reads LNHDA; CDR2 reads SQIVND (reference sequence). Sequences were derived from peripheral blood, sampled from a patient treated with radiotherapy plus ipilimumab. The clonotype originates from a human donor with non-small cell lung cancer that progressed on radiotherapy plus ipilimumab. This chain links TRBV19 with TRBJ1-1, with D perhaps matching TRBD1 (6 bases). CDR3 bases: TGTGCCAGTAGTATGCGAACAGGGAGGCCTGAAGCTTTCTTT. Translation: CASSMRTGRPEAFF.